This T cell receptor (beta chain) was identified during a study of blood T cell repertoires in COVID-19. About the research overall: PBMCs, B-cell-depleted T cells, or T cells were the source of the cDNA or gDNA that made up the material.

Germline-derived CDR1 and CDR2 are LNHDA and SQIVND (reference sequence). The CDR3 length is 14 residues. Trimming left V 8 bases short and J 4 bases short, with 12 bases between. Original methodology: Estimated nucleated cell counts came from reference gene primer amplification. Clones were sequenced by immunoSEQ multiplex PCR, and TCRdb holds only the in-frame ones, with some missing. That table gives V, J and clone size, and the DNA gave D and trimming. The profile shows roughly 69,000 clones, approximately 80% of them singletons. The cohort comprised adults aged 18 to 89 years residing in about two dozen US areas.

The TCR sequence derives from a woman between 35 and 50 years old with acute COVID-19. The chain employs TRBV19 and TRBJ1-6, with D maybe TRBD1 (5 bases). The sample was PBMCs or T cells enriched from blood (not recorded which). CDR3 region: CASAKGLYNSPLHF. CDR3 bases: TGTGCCAGTGCAAAGGGACTTTATAATTCACCCCTCCACTTT.